This T cell receptor beta chain was profiled in a study of blood T cell repertoires in COVID-19. Overall study: The United States, Italy and Spain provided the acute and convalescent COVID-19 samples. PBMCs, B-cell-depleted T cells, or T cells were the source of the cDNA or gDNA that made up the material.

Profiled with immunoSEQ multiplex PCR; TCRdb holds only in-frame clones, not every one. The table has around 360,000 clones, roughly 86% seen once. V shed 3 bases and J 6 bases; nucleotides not matched to a gene: 7. Germline V lookup: CDR1 LGHDT, CDR2 YNNKEL (reference sequence). The CDR3 extends over 15 amino acids. The chain joins TRBV3-1 (or the pseudogene TRBV3-2) to TRBJ1-1, with TRBD1 matching 10 bases. The TCR was taken from a woman between 25 and 40 years old with COVID-19, enrolled during active disease. The sample taken for sequencing was peripheral blood. The chain's CDR3 is CASSHSRDRGPEAFF. The CDR3 DNA reads as TGTGCCAGCAGCCACTCCCGGGACAGGGGTCCTGAAGCTTTCTTT.